Presented here are 19 T cell receptor beta chains from one specimen sequenced in a study of T cell responses to AZD1222 COVID-19 vaccine (dated by TCRdb to 2020 to 2023). Explained via the paper, the time point label denotes: baseline before first vaccination. The library was obtained by the immunoSEQ multiplex PCR assay. TCRdb re-hosts the immuneACCESS table, in-frame sequences only. Its copies lack some clones; in the studies checked, an unresolved V gene accounts for under half of them, and the cause for the rest is not known. This sample lists about 150,000 clones; 90% were detected once. Clones ranked in the top ten supply 1.8% of the sample. This sample comprised peripheral blood, obtained on day 0 of AZD1222 vaccination. Source of these receptors: an adult in good health.

This clone turned up a few times. As DNA, the CDR3 is TGTGCCAGCAGTCAGGGTACGAGCAATCAGCCCCAGCATTTT. It codes for CASSQGTSNQPQHF. This rearrangement joins TRBV27 to TRBJ1-5; D might be TRBD1 (5 bases). This CDR3 region has 14 residues. Looked up from germline, CDR1 is MNHEY and CDR2 is SMNVEV (reference sequence). Trimming took 5 bases from V and 1 from J, leaving 9 bases between them.

The rearrangement joins TRBV10-3 to TRBJ1-4; D possibly corresponds to TRBD1 (5 bases). V dropped 3 bases and J dropped 10 bases, with 24 bases sitting between them. Germline loops: CDR1 ENHRY, CDR2 SYGVKD. The CDR3 has 17 amino acids. The chain's CDR3 is CAISDRPGLYPGGKLFF. The CDR3, as DNA: TGTGCCATCAGTGATAGACCGGGACTCTACCCCGGAGGAAAACTGTTTTTT.

The J gene is TRBJ2-1, the V gene TRBV11-3; a possible D gene is TRBD2 (5 bases). Germline values: CDR1 SGHNT, CDR2 YENEEA. Trimming took off 1 base at V and 4 bases at J, with 5 bases between the two ends. CDR3 length: 13 amino acids. The CDR3 DNA follows: TGTGCCAGCAGCTTAGCGGGGTACAATGAGCAGTTCTTC. Encoded protein: CASSLAGYNEQFF.

The chain combines TRBV7-9 with TRBJ2-1, with 14 bases matching TRBD2. Trimming took 5 bases from V and 2 from J; bases not matched to a gene: 8. The CDR3 spans 18 residues. In germline, CDR1 is SEHNR, CDR2 FQNEAQ (reference sequence). The CDR3 spells CASSQRLAGGPTYNEQFF. CDR3 DNA: TGTGCCAGCAGCCAAAGACTAGCGGGAGGGCCTACCTACAATGAGCAGTTCTTC.

CDR3 in DNA: TGTGCCAGCAGTTTATCAGGGTTTTCACCCCTCCACTTT. Translating gives CASSLSGFSPLHF. The chain has TRBV27 and TRBJ1-6; D is ambiguous. Germline V gene sequence: CDR1 MNHEY, CDR2 SMNVEV (reference sequence). Trimming removed 0 bases from V and 9 bases from J, with 6 bases in between. The CDR3 has 13 amino acids.

The CDR3: CATSDVDGYGYTF. The CDR3 nucleotides are TGTGCCACCAGTGATGTCGACGGCTATGGCTACACCTTC. The genes are TRBV24-1 and TRBJ1-2; D gene ambiguous. The V end lost 3 bases, the J end lost 4 bases, and 8 bases lay between the germline ends. Germline loops: CDR1 KGHDR, CDR2 SFDVKD. This CDR3 spans 13 amino acids.

This chain uses TRBV24-1 with TRBJ2-1, with 8 positions matching TRBD2. V was clipped by 4 bases and J by 0 bases; unmatched bases: 1. Germline V lookup: CDR1 KGHDR, CDR2 SFDVKD. CDR3 size: 15 residues. CDR3 sequence: CATSDGRGSYNEQFF. The CDR3 DNA is TGTGCCACCAGTGACGGGAGGGGCTCCTACAATGAGCAGTTCTTC.

The chain carries TRBV28 and TRBJ1-2, with 7 bases lining up with TRBD1. V was pared by 6 bases and J by 4 bases, with 8 bases of the junction left unmatched. Germline V gene sequence: CDR1 MDHEN, CDR2 SYDVKM. The CDR3 covers 14 residues. CDR3 loop: CASRPGDRVYGYTF. For the CDR3, the DNA is TGTGCCAGCAGGCCCGGGGACAGAGTCTATGGCTACACCTTC.

The genes are TRBV7-5 and TRBJ1-5; the DNA was not used to check the table's D call, TRBD1. TRBV7-5 is a pseudogene segment. This CDR3 is built from 14 residues. The DNA for the CDR3 is TGTGCCAGCTTAGGGGGCCGGGAGAATCAGCCCCAGCATTTT. Translating gives CASLGGRENQPQHF.

The V gene is TRBV7-2, the J gene TRBJ1-1; D not resolved. This CDR3 has 17 amino acids. Trimming pared 4 bases from V and 3 bases from J, leaving 21 bases between. Germline V gene data show CDR1 as SGHTA and CDR2 as FQGNSA. The CDR3 DNA sequence: TGTGCCAGCAGCTCCTATCCCCCAGAGGGCCGCTACACTGAAGCTTTCTTT. This sequence encodes CASSSYPPEGRYTEAFF.

This clone came up once. The V call is TRBV15, the J call TRBJ1-2; possibly TRBD1 for D (5 bases). Between the trimmed V and J ends, which lost 5 bases and 2 bases, there was a span of 18 bases. This CDR3 has 16 amino acids. Germline CDR1 LNHNV, CDR2 YYDKDF (reference sequence). The CDR3 is CATSPPGARRNYGYTF. The CDR3 region has the DNA TGTGCCACCAGCCCTCCCGGGGCAAGGCGGAACTATGGCTACACCTTC.

The rearrangement joins TRBV27 to TRBJ2-1; 10 bases line up with TRBD2. The CDR3 sequence is 15 residues long. Per germline, CDR1 MNHEY and CDR2 SMNVEV (reference sequence). Germline trimming cut 6 bases from V and 7 bases from J; bases unmatched to any gene: 9. As DNA, the CDR3 is TGTGCCAGCAGCAATAGCGGGAGGAAAGTTAATGAGCAGTTCTTC. Translating gives CASSNSGRKVNEQFF.

The V call is TRBV5-6, the J call TRBJ2-7; D gene ambiguous. The CDR3 is made up of 13 amino acids. Trimming left V 0 bases short and J 5 bases short, with 9 bases between. CDR1 and CDR2 (germline): SGHDT, YYEEEE. The CDR3 loop reads CASSLGYRNEQYF. For the CDR3, the DNA is TGTGCCAGCAGCTTGGGTTATCGGAACGAGCAGTACTTC.

The V and J genes are TRBV4-2 and TRBJ1-4; a weak D match, TRBD1 (6 bases). Germline CDR1 reads LGHNA; CDR2 reads YNFKEQ. The CDR3 runs to 14 residues. V gave up 1 base and J gave up 11 bases, with 14 bases separating them. The CDR3 DNA is TGTGCCAGCAGCCAAGGGTCCCAGGGGACGAAACTGTTTTTT. It translates to CASSQGSQGTKLFF.

The V and J genes are TRBV11-3 and TRBJ2-2; 7 bases agree with TRBD2. The CDR3 loop spans 15 amino acids. After removal of 1 base from V and 5 bases from J, the junction contained 4 bases not matched to a gene. Germline V gene data show CDR1 as SGHNT and CDR2 as YENEEA. Here the CDR3 DNA reads TGTGCCAGCAGCTTAGGCCGCGGGAGTACCGGGGAGCTGTTTTTT. This encodes CASSLGRGSTGELFF.

The V and J genes are TRBV7-3 and TRBJ2-3, with 7 bases that match TRBD1. Losses at the gene ends were 5 bases for V and 4 bases for J; bases not matched to a gene: 3. CDR3 length equals 13 residues. Per the germline V gene, CDR1 is SGHTA and CDR2 is FQGTGA. For the CDR3, the DNA is TGTGCCAGCAGCCTCCAGGGGGCAGATACGCAGTATTTT. It codes for CASSLQGADTQYF. The complete variable domain, with remaining parts taken from reference TRBV7-3 and TRBJ2-3, reads GAGVSQTPSNKVTEKGKYVELRCDPISGHTALYWYRQSLGQGPEFLIYFQGTGAADDSGLPNDRFFAVRPEGSVSTLKIQRTERGDSAVYLCASSLQGADTQYFGPGTRLTVL.

The chain recombines TRBV12-3 or TRBV12-4 with TRBJ2-5; maybe TRBD1 (6 bases). The CDR3 contains 13 residues. V was shortened by 5 bases and J by 5 bases, with 12 bases between the two germline ends. This CDR3 reads CASSPQGRETQYF. DNA for the CDR3: TGTGCCAGCAGTCCACAGGGCCGCGAGACCCAGTACTTC.

The chain links TRBV4-3 to TRBJ1-6; 7 bases align to TRBD1. V was pared by 0 bases and J by 9 bases, with 11 bases of the junction left unmatched. Per the germline V gene, CDR1 is LGHNA and CDR2 is YSLEER. This CDR3 is built from 17 residues. Written as DNA, the CDR3 is TGCGCCAGCAGCCAAGATCAAGAGGGGGCTCTGAGTTCACCCCTCCACTTT. Translation gives CASSQDQEGALSSPLHF.

J is TRBJ1-6 and V is TRBV5-1, with D maybe TRBD1 (6 bases). Trimming stripped 0 bases from V and 7 bases from J, with 8 bases between. Germline assignment: CDR1 SGHRS and CDR2 YFSETQ. The CDR3 runs to 14 residues. CDR3 sequence: CASSLGQANSPLHF. The CDR3 DNA reads TGCGCCAGCAGCTTGGGACAGGCGAATTCACCCCTCCACTTT.